Listed below are T cell receptor beta chains from one sample, sequenced in a study of shared clonotypes between healthy human individuals. Produced via immunoSEQ multiplex PCR; TCRdb's table is partial and in-frame only. Of hundreds of thousands of clones listed, 90% to 97% are singletons. The sequenced material came from naive CD8+ T cells sorted from blood. The receptors stem from a woman in her twenties or thirties in good health. Both conserved end residues are part of each CDR3. A D gene is named only where the DNA matches it firmly. A row's size may be missing; if present it is once, few, many or a size class.

J: TRBJ2-1; D: TRBD2; V: TRBV6-1; size: .; CDR3: CATTTSVYYNEQFF; DNA: TGTGCCACCACGACTAGCGTTTACTACAATGAGCAGTTCTTC
J: TRBJ1-1; D: TRBD1; V: TRBV6-5; size: .; CDR3: CASSTGQGYTEAFF; DNA: TGTGCCAGCAGTACGGGACAGGGGTACACTGAAGCTTTCTTT
J: TRBJ1-3; D: .; V: TRBV5-6; size: .; CDR3: CASSLRGTGNTIYF; DNA: TGTGCCAGCAGCTTACGAGGGACGGGAAACACCATATATTTT
J: TRBJ2-1; D: .; V: TRBV7-2; size: .; CDR3: CASSLLGGNEQFF; DNA: TGTGCCAGCAGCTTATTGGGTGGGAATGAGCAGTTCTTC
J: TRBJ2-1; D: TRBD1; V: TRBV28; size: .; CDR3: CASSGTGGIYNEQFF; DNA: TGTGCCAGCAGTGGAACAGGGGGGATATACAATGAGCAGTTCTTC
J: TRBJ2-7; D: TRBD2; V: TRBV5-1; size: .; CDR3: CASSFPSRLAEPGSYEQYF; DNA: TGCGCCAGCAGCTTCCCTTCACGACTAGCGGAGCCAGGTAGTTACGAGCAGTACTTC
J: TRBJ2-7; D: TRBD2; V: TRBV5-6; size: once; CDR3: CASRRRTSGRRTYEQYF; DNA: TGTGCCAGCAGACGACGGACTAGCGGGAGACGCACCTACGAGCAGTACTTC
J: TRBJ1-1; D: .; V: TRBV28; size: .; CDR3: CASSTDTTVNTEAFF; DNA: TGTGCCAGCAGTACTGATACTACAGTGAACACTGAAGCTTTCTTT
J: TRBJ2-3; D: .; V: TRBV7-2; size: .; CDR3: CASSLVSGVFTDTQYF; DNA: TGTGCCAGCAGCTTAGTGAGCGGAGTCTTCACAGATACGCAGTATTTT
J: TRBJ2-7; D: .; V: TRBV10-2; size: .; CDR3: CASKSPSSHEQYF; DNA: TGCGCCAGCAAGTCCCCTAGCTCCCACGAGCAGTACTTC
J: TRBJ1-3; D: .; V: TRBV5-6; size: .; CDR3: CASSFSSGGLSGNTIYF; DNA: TGTGCCAGCAGCTTTTCTAGCGGTGGCTTGTCTGGAAACACCATATATTTT
J: TRBJ2-3; D: .; V: TRBV10-3; size: .; CDR3: CAISDPEVGGRGDTQYF; DNA: TGTGCCATCAGTGACCCTGAGGTGGGGGGAAGAGGAGATACGCAGTATTTT
J: TRBJ2-5; D: .; V: TRBV13; size: .; CDR3: CASSLAASQETQYF; DNA: TGTGCCAGCAGCTTAGCGGCCTCTCAAGAGACCCAGTACTTC
J: TRBJ2-6; D: .; V: TRBV27; size: .; CDR3: CASTAVGGAGANVLTF; DNA: TGTGCCAGCACTGCTGTAGGGGGAGCTGGGGCCAACGTCCTGACTTTC
J: TRBJ2-5; D: .; V: TRBV5-1; size: .; CDR3: CASSSEGTQYF; DNA: TGCGCCAGCAGCTCCGAGGGTACCCAGTACTTC
J: TRBJ2-3; D: TRBD2; V: TRBV29-1; size: .; CDR3: CSVEDYLAGDTQYF; DNA: TGCAGCGTTGAAGATTATCTAGCGGGAGATACGCAGTATTTT
J: TRBJ2-7; D: TRBD2; V: TRBV14; size: .; CDR3: CASSNEREGPYEQYF; DNA: TGTGCCAGCAGCAACGAGCGGGAGGGCCCCTACGAGCAGTACTTC
J: TRBJ2-7; D: TRBD2; V: TRBV5-4; size: .; CDR3: CASSLLGGSNEQYF; DNA: TGTGCCAGCAGCTTGTTGGGCGGGAGCAACGAGCAGTACTTC
J: TRBJ2-7; D: TRBD2; V: TRBV4-1; size: .; CDR3: CASSAVGGASVGEQYF; DNA: TGCGCCAGCAGCGCAGTCGGGGGGGCTTCGGTTGGCGAGCAGTACTTC
J: TRBJ2-7; D: .; V: TRBV7-6; size: .; CDR3: CASSFQGFPDEQYF; DNA: TGTGCCAGCAGCTTCCAGGGGTTCCCCGACGAGCAGTACTTC
J: TRBJ2-5; D: .; V: TRBV7-2; size: .; CDR3: CASSLGAGYLKTQYF; DNA: TGTGCCAGCAGCTTAGGGGCAGGGTATTTGAAGACCCAGTACTTC
J: TRBJ2-7; D: .; V: TRBV4-1; size: .; CDR3: CASSQVISGEQYF; DNA: TGCGCCAGCAGCCAAGTTATTTCCGGCGAGCAGTACTTC
J: TRBJ1-5; D: TRBD1; V: TRBV28; size: .; CDR3: CASSLLGDRGNQPQHF; DNA: TGTGCCAGCAGTTTACTGGGCGACAGGGGAAATCAGCCCCAGCATTTT
J: TRBJ2-7; D: .; V: TRBV6-1; size: .; CDR3: CASSDWDQGGYEQYF; DNA: TGTGCCAGCAGCGACTGGGACCAGGGAGGCTACGAGCAGTACTTC
J: TRBJ2-5; D: TRBD2; V: TRBV7-6; size: .; CDR3: CASSLLAGGQETQYF; DNA: TGTGCCAGCAGTTTACTAGCGGGAGGACAAGAGACCCAGTACTTC
J: TRBJ2-1; D: .; V: TRBV5-4; size: .; CDR3: CASSPRLGVAYNEQFF; DNA: TGTGCCAGCAGCCCCCGATTAGGGGTCGCCTACAATGAGCAGTTCTTC
J: TRBJ2-7; D: TRBD1; V: TRBV2; size: .; CDR3: CASGGGTGVYEQYF; DNA: TGTGCCAGCGGAGGGGGGACAGGGGTCTACGAGCAGTACTTC
J: TRBJ2-7; D: .; V: TRBV10-2; size: .; CDR3: CASSGRSADEQYF; DNA: TGCGCCAGCAGCGGACGGAGCGCCGACGAGCAGTACTTC
J: TRBJ1-2; D: TRBD1; V: TRBV5-6; size: once; CDR3: CASSPGDSWYGYTF; DNA: TGTGCCAGCAGCCCAGGGGACAGTTGGTATGGCTACACCTTC
J: TRBJ1-2; D: .; V: TRBV29-1; size: .; CDR3: CSVEGTGVNEVDANYGYTF; DNA: TGCAGCGTTGAAGGGACGGGGGTAAACGAAGTCGACGCTAACTATGGCTACACCTTC
J: TRBJ2-5; D: TRBD2; V: TRBV11-2; size: .; CDR3: CASSLVGGKETQYF; DNA: TGTGCCAGCAGCTTAGTGGGAGGGAAAGAGACCCAGTACTTC
J: TRBJ2-7; D: .; V: TRBV5-1; size: .; CDR3: CASSLEGTPYEQYF; DNA: TGCGCCAGCAGCTTGGAGGGCACCCCCTACGAGCAGTACTTC